This TCR beta chain is from a study of blood T cell repertoires in COVID-19. Study context: Both acute and convalescent COVID-19 samples were obtained from the United States, Italy and Spain. PBMCs, B-cell-depleted T cells, or T cells were the source of the cDNA or gDNA that made up the material.

Authors' analysis steps: By means of reference gene primer amplification, nucleated cell counts were estimated. Only in-frame clones appear in the TCRdb table, and some are missing; sequencing was by immunoSEQ multiplex PCR. V, J and clone size are taken as reported in that table, and D and trimming were inferred from the DNA itself. This table holds over 110,000 clones, roughly 82% found once. There are 16 residues in the CDR3. Germline CDR1 reads PRHDT; CDR2 reads FYEKMQ (reference sequence). Between the trimmed V and J ends, which lost 0 bases and 0 bases, there was a span of 12 bases. The chain uses TRBV13 and TRBJ2-7, with TRBD1 as a possible D gene (6 bases). The specimen was peripheral blood. This TCR was recovered from a man aged 60 to 69 with active or convalescent COVID-19. CDR3 in amino acids: CASSLGTQGFSYEQYF. DNA for the CDR3: TGTGCCAGCAGCTTAGGCACACAGGGCTTCTCCTACGAGCAGTACTTC.